These 14 T cell receptor beta chains share one sample of origin, sequenced in a study of OX40 agonist ivuxolimab in advanced cancers. The library relied on the immunoSEQ multiplex PCR assay. Held by TCRdb, this immuneACCESS table contains in-frame sequences only and omits some clones. Under half of the omission traces to an unresolved V gene where checked; the cause of the rest is unknown. The sample table contains more than 25,000 clones; only one count was recorded for around 86% of them. Under 25% of the sample goes to the ten largest clones. The specimen comprised CD4+ or CD8+ T cells sorted from blood, sampled in a trial of the OX40 agonist ivuxolimab. These receptors all come from an adult with an advanced solid tumor such as melanoma, head and neck, liver or kidney cancer.

This clone has only one observation. This sequence joins TRBV7-3 and TRBJ2-1; D may be TRBD2 (6 bases). V shed 2 bases and J shed 5 bases, with 13 bases lying between them. This CDR3 comprises 15 residues. Germline assignment: CDR1 SGHTA and CDR2 FQGTGA. The CDR3 nucleotides are TGTGCCAGCAGCTTAGTCGGGGGAGGAGACAATGAGCAGTTCTTC. Protein: CASSLVGGGDNEQFF.

This chain joins TRBV6-4 and TRBJ2-3; 7 bases are a match to TRBD1. Trimming at V came to 3 bases and at J to 4 bases, leaving 7 bases not matched to a gene. Per germline, CDR1 MRHNA and CDR2 SNTAGT. The CDR3 is made up of 15 amino acids. In nucleotides, the CDR3 is TGTGCCAGCAGTGAAGGTAACACAGGGGCAGATACGCAGTATTTT. Translating it yields CASSEGNTGADTQYF.

This clone was counted a single time. The gene calls are TRBV27 and TRBJ1-6; D is unclear. Trimming stripped 9 bases from V and 0 bases from J, with 6 bases between. This CDR3 has 13 amino acids. Germline CDR1 is MNHEY and CDR2 is SMNVEV (reference sequence). CDR3: CASKGSYNSPLHF. In nucleotides, the CDR3 is TGTGCCAGTAAAGGCTCCTATAATTCACCCCTCCACTTT.

Sample share makes this clone medium-sized. The sample contains more than one DNA sequence encoding this CDR3. This chain uses TRBV11-1 with TRBJ1-1; unclear D gene. CDR1 and CDR2 (germline): SGHAT, FQDESV (reference sequence). V was clipped by 3 bases and J by 0 bases, with 8 bases between them. The CDR3 has 14 amino acids. The CDR3: CASSLGRLNTEAFF. The CDR3 DNA reads TGTGCCAGCAGCTTGGGCAGACTGAACACTGAAGCTTTCTTT.

This chain connects TRBV4-1 to TRBJ2-7, with D hard to call. The CDR3 covers 15 residues. V dropped 0 bases and J dropped 3 bases, with 12 bases sitting between them. Germline lookup yields CDR1 MGHRA and CDR2 YSYEKL. The CDR3 loop is CASSQEDLQVYEQYF. The CDR3 DNA sequence: TGCGCCAGCAGCCAAGAAGACCTACAAGTCTACGAGCAGTACTTC.

This clone was found a few times. This sample also contains other DNA sequences that code for the same CDR3. The chain has TRBV4-3 and TRBJ1-5, with 8 bases matching TRBD1. The CDR3 spans 16 residues. Germline assignment: CDR1 LGHNA and CDR2 YSLEER. Trimming cost V 0 bases and J 6 bases; bases outside gene matches: 7. The DNA for the CDR3 is TGCGCCAGCAGCCAAGATACCGGACAGGGAGGTCAGCCCCAGCATTTT. It encodes CASSQDTGQGGQPQHF.

The V call is TRBV29-1, the J call TRBJ2-5, with a tentative D call TRBD1 (5 bases). The DNA end is a closer match to TRBJ2-7, so the J assignment may be wrong. This CDR3 contains 12 residues. Germline assignment: CDR1 SQVTM and CDR2 ANQGSEA. CDR3 bases: TGCAGCGCCTGGGGCTTCTCCTACGAGCAGTACTTC. Translation: CSAWGFSYEQYF.

V gene TRBV2 combines with J gene TRBJ1-1, with 7 bases identical to TRBD1. Trimming took 8 bases from V and 5 from J; bases not matched to a gene: 2. CDR3 length equals 11 residues. Per germline, CDR1 SNHLY and CDR2 FYNNEI. The CDR3 bases are TGTGCCAGCGAGGGACAGACTGAAGCTTTCTTT. Translating gives CASEGQTEAFF.

Judged by abundance, this clone is medium-sized (0.01 to 0.1%). The CDR3 sequence: CASSQPDPTWGYTF. Here the CDR3 DNA reads TGCGCCAGCAGCCAACCGGACCCTACCTGGGGCTACACCTTC. The chain is built from TRBV4-1 and TRBJ1-2; D not certain. This CDR3 has 14 residues. Trimming left V 2 bases short and J 8 bases short, with 15 bases between. Germline CDR1 reads MGHRA; CDR2 reads YSYEKL.

This sequence joins TRBV5-4 and TRBJ2-1; the D is unclear. Germline V gene sequence: CDR1 SGHNT, CDR2 YYREEE (reference sequence). The CDR3 has 13 residues. V lost 3 bases and J 12 bases, leaving 16 bases between the germline ends. The DNA for the CDR3 is TGTGCCAGCAGCTCTACTGCTGGGTACTGGCAGTTCTTC. Protein sequence: CASSSTAGYWQFF.

For this clone: Germline and junction disagree at one end, which may indicate a read error. The chain is built from TRBV28 and TRBJ1-2; D unresolved. CDR1 is MDHEN and CDR2 is SYDVKM in the germline V gene. The CDR3 has 14 residues. The CDR3 spells CASSLAPHNHGYTF. In DNA form, the CDR3 reads TGTGCCAGCAGTTTAGCCCCACATAACCATGGCTACACCTTC.

This clone was detected a few times. The V and J genes are TRBV5-1 and TRBJ2-7; 7 bases fit TRBD1. Germline V gene sequence: CDR1 SGHRS, CDR2 YFSETQ. The CDR3 covers 14 residues. V gave up 4 bases and J gave up 2 bases; unmatched junction bases: 6. The CDR3 DNA sequence: TGCGCCAGCAGCGTCCGTGGACAGGCCTACGAGCAGTACTTC. It yields the protein CASSVRGQAYEQYF.

Worth noting for this clone: The junction departs from the called germline gene at one end, perhaps through a read error. This chain joins TRBV13 and TRBJ1-2; 7 nucleotides align to TRBD1. The CDR3 length is 13 residues. CDR1 and CDR2 (germline): PRHDT, FYEKMQ (reference sequence). CDR3 bases: TGTGCCAGCAGCCTAGGACAGGCTCGGGGCTACACCTTC. It codes for CASSLGQARGYTF.

In the case of this clone: Other DNA sequences of this sample code for an identical CDR3. V is TRBV7-2 and J is TRBJ2-3; TRBD2 matches at 7 bases. This CDR3 region has 14 residues. With V trimmed by 3 bases and J by 1 base, 1 base remained unmatched. Per germline, CDR1 SGHTA and CDR2 FQGNSA. CDR3 DNA sequence: TGTGCCAGCAGCTTTGGGGGGGGCACAGATACGCAGTATTTT. Its translation: CASSFGGGTDTQYF.